The next 6 T cell receptor beta chains were all read from a single sample in a study of T cell changes during pregnancy in multiple sclerosis. Data came from immunoSEQ multiplex PCR; TCRdb stores just in-frame clones and leaves some out. Of under 130,000 clones in the sample, approximately 91% are singletons; the top ten hold around 3.2%. The sample here was peripheral blood, taken after pregnancy. These receptor sequences come from a female donor with multiple sclerosis, enrolled in a pregnancy study.

As to this clone: Because the CDR3 is missing its conserved closing phenylalanine or tryptophan, this is likely a read error. The chain uses TRBV29-1 and TRBJ1-2, with D maybe TRBD1 (5 bases). The CDR3 contains 13 residues. The V and J ends lost 3 bases and 0 bases respectively, with 8 bases between them. Looked up from germline, CDR1 is SQVTM and CDR2 is ANQGSEA. CDR3 sequence reads: CSVDDSSNYGYTL. The CDR3 nucleotides read TGCAGCGTTGACGACAGCTCTAACTATGGCTACACCCTC.

This chain links TRBV15 with TRBJ2-5; 7 bases align to TRBD2. The ends lost 5 bases at V and 4 bases at J; junction bases unmatched: 10. The CDR3 totals 15 residues. Germline CDR1 and CDR2: LNHNV and YYDKDF (reference sequence). CDR3 region: CATSGLGGEGETQYF. The DNA for the CDR3 is TGTGCCACCAGCGGCCTCGGCGGGGAGGGAGAGACCCAGTACTTC.

This clone was seen only once. The gene calls are TRBV7-9 and TRBJ2-1; a possible D gene is TRBD1 (6 bases). The V gene lost 5 bases and the J gene lost 7 bases, with 18 bases spanning the gap. The CDR3 is made up of 15 amino acids. The germline V gene encodes CDR1 SEHNR and CDR2 FQNEAQ (reference sequence). The CDR3, as DNA: TGTGCCAGCAGCCTCGGGACATACGTACGGAATGAGCAGTTCTTC. It is translated as CASSLGTYVRNEQFF.

The chain combines TRBV7-2 with TRBJ2-2; TRBD2 agrees at 7 bases. J gave up 4 bases and V 1 base, and 12 bases lay outside the gene matches. Germline values: CDR1 SGHTA, CDR2 FQGNSA. This CDR3 is 18 amino acids long. The CDR3 DNA sequence: TGTGCCAGCAGCTTAGAGTGGGGGGACTACTTAAGCACCGGGGAGCTGTTTTTT. Its protein is CASSLEWGDYLSTGELFF.

The chain joins TRBV6-1 to TRBJ2-7, with D maybe TRBD1 (5 bases). The CDR3 contains 12 residues. V was shortened by 8 bases and J by 2 bases, with 10 bases between the two germline ends. CDR1 MNHNS and CDR2 SASEGT come from the germline V gene. The chain's CDR3 is CASLGQAYEQYF. The CDR3 DNA is TGTGCCAGCTTAGGACAAGCCTACGAGCAGTACTTC.

This chain's CDR3 is CASSLGTGLAYEQYF. The CDR3 DNA follows: TGTGCCAGCAGCTTAGGGACAGGTCTTGCCTACGAGCAGTACTTC. The chain couples TRBV7-3 to TRBJ2-7; 8 nucleotides agree with TRBD1. Germline-derived CDR1 and CDR2 are SGHTA and FQGTGA. This CDR3 comprises 15 residues. V lost 2 bases to trimming and J lost 2 bases; unmatched junction nucleotides: 5.